The entry below describes one T cell receptor (beta chain). V lost 8 bases and J lost 2, with 9 bases in between. This CDR3 has 11 amino acids. Germline V gene data show CDR1 as GTSNPN and CDR2 as SVGIG (reference sequence). This specimen comes from a study of blood T cell repertoires in COVID-19. About the study: COVID-19 samples, acute and convalescent, were from the United States, Italy and Spain. T cells, B-cell-depleted T cells, or PBMCs provided the cDNA or gDNA that served as material.

In the study's own analysis: Scientists estimated how many nucleated cells there were by amplifying reference gene primers. The repertoire was sequenced with immunoSEQ multiplex PCR; TCRdb's copy has only in-frame clones and lacks some. The V and J calls and clone size come from that table; D and trimming were worked out from the DNA. Here the sample spans 35,000 to 50,000 clones, 55% to 75% being singletons. This receptor was identified in a man aged 80 or over with acute or convalescent COVID-19. This rearrangement joins TRBV30 to TRBJ1-2, with D uncertain. The sample comprised peripheral blood. CDR3 in amino acids: CATVRNYGYTF. The CDR3 DNA sequence: TGTGCCACCGTCAGGAACTATGGCTACACCTTC.